These T cell receptor beta chains were read from a single sample in a study of cytomegalovirus exposure and HLA in healthy donors. The repertoire was sequenced with immunoSEQ multiplex PCR; TCRdb's copy has only in-frame clones and lacks some. Among roughly 240,000 clones listed, about four fifths were seen once. The specimen was PBMCs. The receptor source for this set is a woman aged 40-49 years in good health and CMV-seropositive. CDR3s leave out the opening cysteine and the closing phenylalanine or tryptophan. Each record gives: J gene, V gene, D gene, CDR3 protein. A D gene is named only where the DNA matches it firmly.

J gene: TRBJ1-1
V gene: TRBV6-6
D gene: .
CDR3 protein: ASNQEMNTEAF

J gene: TRBJ1-2
V gene: TRBV5-1
D gene: .
CDR3 protein: ASSPQEGRRGYT

J gene: TRBJ2-1
V gene: TRBV16
D gene: TRBD2
CDR3 protein: ASSQVELAGGSHEQF

J gene: TRBJ2-7
V gene: TRBV15
D gene: TRBD2
CDR3 protein: ATSTAGGTYEQY

J gene: TRBJ2-7
V gene: TRBV30
D gene: .
CDR3 protein: AWSRAGAGEQY

J gene: TRBJ2-2
V gene: TRBV7-3
D gene: TRBD1
CDR3 protein: ASSFVGGQGVGELF

J gene: TRBJ1-1
V gene: TRBV12-2
D gene: .
CDR3 protein: ASRLGGGIKDLNTEAF

J gene: TRBJ1-1
V gene: TRBV6-1
D gene: .
CDR3 protein: ASVLGGNTEAF

J gene: TRBJ2-3
V gene: TRBV7-9
D gene: TRBD2
CDR3 protein: ASSLPGLAGGGNTQY

J gene: TRBJ1-6
V gene: TRBV6-6
D gene: .
CDR3 protein: ASSFQGENSPLH

J gene: TRBJ1-5
V gene: TRBV4-1
D gene: .
CDR3 protein: ASSPSAQSNQPQH

J gene: TRBJ1-2
V gene: TRBV6-5
D gene: .
CDR3 protein: ASSYSSSGYT

J gene: TRBJ1-1
V gene: TRBV11-2
D gene: .
CDR3 protein: ASRRGHLLGQQNTEAF

J gene: TRBJ2-5
V gene: TRBV12-5
D gene: TRBD2
CDR3 protein: ASGLPTGLAEETQY

J gene: TRBJ2-3
V gene: TRBV7-2
D gene: TRBD1
CDR3 protein: ASSLGTGVSTDTQY

J gene: TRBJ1-2
V gene: TRBV10-3
D gene: TRBD1
CDR3 protein: AITSGTGLHYGYT

J gene: TRBJ2-7
V gene: TRBV29-1
D gene: TRBD1
CDR3 protein: SVGGTGAYEQY

J gene: TRBJ2-3
V gene: TRBV5-4
D gene: TRBD2
CDR3 protein: ASSLGGSSGSRTDTQY

J gene: TRBJ1-2
V gene: TRBV29-1
D gene: .
CDR3 protein: SVEGWQGKGYT

J gene: TRBJ2-1
V gene: TRBV7-6
D gene: TRBD2
CDR3 protein: ASSSRLAGYNEQF

J gene: TRBJ1-4
V gene: TRBV30
D gene: .
CDR3 protein: AWSVLPGKGEKLF

J gene: TRBJ1-2
V gene: TRBV5-1
D gene: .
CDR3 protein: ASSEEGAYGYT

J gene: TRBJ2-7
V gene: TRBV11-3
D gene: TRBD1
CDR3 protein: ASSASDRAGYEQY

J gene: TRBJ2-7
V gene: TRBV7-6
D gene: TRBD1
CDR3 protein: ASSGRTGGQGEQY

J gene: TRBJ2-1
V gene: TRBV5-4
D gene: TRBD2
CDR3 protein: ASSRLAGDNEQF

J gene: TRBJ2-4
V gene: TRBV30
D gene: .
CDR3 protein: AWKPGLAKNIQY

J gene: TRBJ1-4
V gene: TRBV4-3
D gene: .
CDR3 protein: ASSQELNDPTNEKLF

J gene: TRBJ1-2
V gene: TRBV7-9
D gene: .
CDR3 protein: ASSLGGAGYGYT

J gene: TRBJ2-2
V gene: TRBV7-6
D gene: .
CDR3 protein: ASSLEGSPRELF

J gene: TRBJ1-4
V gene: TRBV9
D gene: .
CDR3 protein: ASSVDAGTNEKLF

J gene: TRBJ1-2
V gene: TRBV7-9
D gene: .
CDR3 protein: ASSLEQGYGYT

J gene: TRBJ1-1
V gene: TRBV6-1
D gene: .
CDR3 protein: ASSPQGNTEAF

J gene: TRBJ2-3
V gene: TRBV2
D gene: TRBD2
CDR3 protein: ASSFGLAGGTDTQY

J gene: TRBJ1-5
V gene: TRBV9
D gene: .
CDR3 protein: ASSVGESNQPQH

J gene: TRBJ2-7
V gene: TRBV5-6
D gene: TRBD1
CDR3 protein: ASSSGTGSHEQY

J gene: TRBJ1-3
V gene: TRBV2
D gene: TRBD1
CDR3 protein: ASSRQGGTLNTIY

J gene: .
V gene: TRBV15
D gene: TRBD1
CDR3 protein: ATSRGQGPISYEQY

J gene: TRBJ1-2
V gene: TRBV4-2
D gene: .
CDR3 protein: ASSQDWSGKYGYT

J gene: TRBJ2-2
V gene: TRBV5-4
D gene: .
CDR3 protein: ASSNRDTTGELF

J gene: TRBJ2-1
V gene: TRBV27
D gene: .
CDR3 protein: ASSFRDSTYNEQF